This section outlines one T cell receptor beta chain sequence together with its context. Its antigen is not identified. Sequenced by immunoSEQ multiplex PCR; TCRdb stores in-frame clones only, minus some. Here the sample spans about 1.1 million clones, around 78% being singletons. The CDR3 contains 12 residues. V lost 0 bases and J lost 6, with 5 bases in between. Germline V gives CDR1 MNHNS, CDR2 SASEGT. The data derive from a study of shared clonotypes between healthy human individuals. Background on the study: The donors, a couple of women and three men, were aged 18 to 49.

Overall study results and limits: It was the non-shared clonotypes that had lower generation probabilities than clonotypes shared by all four donors. On the whole, naive subsets had larger estimated richness than memory subsets had.

Healthy and HIV-negative, the adult donors had no recent acute infections or vaccinations. The sequenced sample was memory CD4+ T cells from PBMCs. The subset is: CD45RA-negative fraction. This receptor was obtained from a man between 18 and 35 years old in good health. Some clones in this sample may be carry-over from other donors' samples. The rearrangement links TRBV6-1 to TRBJ1-1, with no clear D. This chain's CDR3 is CASSEAGPEAFF. In DNA form, the CDR3 reads TGTGCCAGCAGTGAAGCCGGCCCTGAAGCTTTCTTT.